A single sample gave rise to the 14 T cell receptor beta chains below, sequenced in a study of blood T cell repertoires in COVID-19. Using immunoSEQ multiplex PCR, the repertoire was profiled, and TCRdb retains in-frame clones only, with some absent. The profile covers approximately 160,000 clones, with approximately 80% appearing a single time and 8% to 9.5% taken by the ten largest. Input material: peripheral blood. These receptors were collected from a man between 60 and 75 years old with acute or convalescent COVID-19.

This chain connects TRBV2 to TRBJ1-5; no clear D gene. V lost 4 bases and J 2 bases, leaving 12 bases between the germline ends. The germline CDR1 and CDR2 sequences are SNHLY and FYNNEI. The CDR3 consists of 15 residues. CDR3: CASSVNTLGNQPQHF. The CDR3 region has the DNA TGTGCCAGCAGTGTCAACACCTTGGGCAATCAGCCCCAGCATTTT.

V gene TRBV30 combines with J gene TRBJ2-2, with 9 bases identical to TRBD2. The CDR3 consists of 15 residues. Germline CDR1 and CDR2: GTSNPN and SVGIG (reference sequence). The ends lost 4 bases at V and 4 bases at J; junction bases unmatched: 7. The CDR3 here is CAWTAGGSSTGELFF. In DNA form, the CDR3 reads TGTGCCTGGACAGCGGGGGGTAGTAGCACCGGGGAGCTGTTTTTT.

The CDR3 sequence: CASSYLAGGDTEAFF. The CDR3 DNA reads TGTGCCAGCAGTTACTTGGCCGGGGGGGACACTGAAGCTTTCTTT. The chain has TRBV6-5 and TRBJ1-1; D possibly corresponds to TRBD1 (5 bases). Trimming cost V 1 base and J 3 bases, with 12 bases left between them. The CDR3 has 15 amino acids. Germline CDR1 is MNHEY and CDR2 is SVGAGI.

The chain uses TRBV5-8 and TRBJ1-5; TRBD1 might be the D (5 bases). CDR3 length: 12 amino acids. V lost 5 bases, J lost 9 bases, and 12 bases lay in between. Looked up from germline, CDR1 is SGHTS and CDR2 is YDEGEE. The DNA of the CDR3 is TGTGCCAGCAGGTCACCAGGGCGGCCCCAGCATTTT. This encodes CASRSPGRPQHF.

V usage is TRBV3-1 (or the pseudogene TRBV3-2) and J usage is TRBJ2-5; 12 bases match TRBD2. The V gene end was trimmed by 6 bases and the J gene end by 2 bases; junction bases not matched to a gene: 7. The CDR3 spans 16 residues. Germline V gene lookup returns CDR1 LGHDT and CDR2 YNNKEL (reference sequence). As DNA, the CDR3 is TGTGCCAGCAGTCAGACTAGCGGGGGCCCACAAGAGACCCAGTACTTC. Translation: CASSQTSGGPQETQYF.

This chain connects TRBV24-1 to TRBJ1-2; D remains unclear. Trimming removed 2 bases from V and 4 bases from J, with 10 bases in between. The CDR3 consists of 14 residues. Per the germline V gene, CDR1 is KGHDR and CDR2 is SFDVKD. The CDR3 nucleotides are TGTGCCACCAGTGATTCAACAGCTTTCTATGGCTACACCTTC. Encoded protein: CATSDSTAFYGYTF.

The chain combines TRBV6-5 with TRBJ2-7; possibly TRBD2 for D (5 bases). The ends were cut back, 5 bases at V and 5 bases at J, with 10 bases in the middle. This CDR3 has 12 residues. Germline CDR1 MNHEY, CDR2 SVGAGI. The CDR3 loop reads CASSQTIHEQYF. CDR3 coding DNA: TGTGCCAGCAGTCAGACTATTCACGAGCAGTACTTC.

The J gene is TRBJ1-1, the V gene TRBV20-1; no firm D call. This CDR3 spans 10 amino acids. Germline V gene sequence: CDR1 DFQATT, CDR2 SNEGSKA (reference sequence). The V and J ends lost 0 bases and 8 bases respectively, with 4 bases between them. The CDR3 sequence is CSARETEAFF. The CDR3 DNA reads TGCAGTGCTAGAGAGACAGAAGCTTTCTTT.

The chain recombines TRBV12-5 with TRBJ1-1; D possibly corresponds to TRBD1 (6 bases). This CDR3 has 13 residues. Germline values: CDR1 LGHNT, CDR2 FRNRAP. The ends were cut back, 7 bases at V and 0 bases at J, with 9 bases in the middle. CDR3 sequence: CASAGTLNTEAFF. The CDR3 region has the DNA TGTGCTAGTGCCGGGACACTGAACACTGAAGCTTTCTTT. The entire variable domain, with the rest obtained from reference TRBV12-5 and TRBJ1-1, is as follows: DARVTQTPRHKVTEMGQEVTMRCQPILGHNTVFWYRQTMMQGLELLAYFRNRAPLDDSGMPKDRFSAEMPDATLATLKIQPSEPRDSAVYFCASAGTLNTEAFFGQGTRLTVV.

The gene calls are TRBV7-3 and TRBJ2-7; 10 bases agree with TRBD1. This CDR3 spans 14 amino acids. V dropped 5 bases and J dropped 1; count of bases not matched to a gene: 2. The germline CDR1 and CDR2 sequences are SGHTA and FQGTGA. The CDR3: CASSRDRGSYEQYF. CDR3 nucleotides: TGTGCCAGCAGCAGGGACAGGGGATCCTACGAGCAGTACTTC.

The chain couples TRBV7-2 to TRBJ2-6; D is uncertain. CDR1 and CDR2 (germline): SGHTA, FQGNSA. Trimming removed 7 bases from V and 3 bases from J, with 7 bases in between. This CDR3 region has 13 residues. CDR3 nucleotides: TGTGCCAGCATCCCGGGTGGGGCCAACGTCCTGACTTTC. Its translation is CASIPGGANVLTF.

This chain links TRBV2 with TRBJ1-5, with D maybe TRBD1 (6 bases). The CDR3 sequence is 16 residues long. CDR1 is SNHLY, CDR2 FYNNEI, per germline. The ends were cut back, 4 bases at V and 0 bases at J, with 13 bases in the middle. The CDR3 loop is CASSARDTISNQPQHF. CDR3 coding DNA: TGTGCCAGCAGTGCCAGGGACACCATTAGCAATCAGCCCCAGCATTTT. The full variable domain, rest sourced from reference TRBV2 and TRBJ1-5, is EPEVTQTPSHQVTQMGQEVILRCVPISNHLYFYWYRQILGQKVEFLVSFYNNEISEKSEIFDDQFSVERPDGSNFTLKIRSTKLEDSAMYFCASSARDTISNQPQHFGDGTRLSIL.

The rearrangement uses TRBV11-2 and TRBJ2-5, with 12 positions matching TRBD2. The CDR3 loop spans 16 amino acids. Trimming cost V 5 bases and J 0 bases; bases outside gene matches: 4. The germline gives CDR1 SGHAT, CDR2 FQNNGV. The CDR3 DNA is TGTGCCAGCAGCACCTGGACTAGCGGGGACCAAGAGACCCAGTACTTC. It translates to CASSTWTSGDQETQYF. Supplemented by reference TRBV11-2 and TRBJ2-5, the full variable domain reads EAGVAQSPRYKIIEKRQSVAFWCNPISGHATLYWYQQILGQGPKLLIQFQNNGVVDDSQLPKDRFSAERLKGVDSTLKIQPAKLEDSAVYLCASSTWTSGDQETQYFGPGTRLLVL.

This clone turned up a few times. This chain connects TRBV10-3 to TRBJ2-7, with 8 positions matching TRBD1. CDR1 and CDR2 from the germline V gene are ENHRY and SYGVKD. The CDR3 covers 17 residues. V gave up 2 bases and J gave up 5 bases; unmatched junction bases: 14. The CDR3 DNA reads TGTGCCATCAGTGAGGGGGGGTGGACAGGGAGCTTCCACGAGCAGTACTTC. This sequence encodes CAISEGGWTGSFHEQYF.